A single sample is the source of the 27 T cell receptor beta chains below, sequenced in a study of cytomegalovirus exposure and HLA in healthy donors. The PCR was carried out with 60 Vbeta primers and 13 Jbeta primers. Generated by immunoSEQ multiplex PCR, the TCRdb table keeps only in-frame clones and is missing some. Among 150,000 to 200,000 clones, 75% to 80% were seen once, and the ten largest hold 0.85% to 1%. Sequencing was done on a sample of PBMCs. These receptors came from a woman between 45 and 60 years old in good health and CMV-seropositive.

J is TRBJ1-1 and V is TRBV15; D is ambiguous. The V gene's germline CDR1 is LNHNV and CDR2 YYDKDF (reference sequence). Trimming cost V 6 bases and J 5 bases, with 13 bases left between them. The CDR3 is 13 residues long. The CDR3 is CATSNTGYTEAFF. CDR3 DNA: TGTGCCACCAGTAATACGGGGTATACTGAAGCTTTCTTT. Full variable domain (remainder filled in from reference TRBV15 and TRBJ1-1): DAMVIQNPRYQVTQFGKPVTLSCSQTLNHNVMYWYQQKSSQAPKLLFHYYDKDFNNEADTPDNFQSRRPNTSFCFLDIRSPGLGDTAMYLCATSNTGYTEAFFGQGTRLTVV.

J is TRBJ2-7 and V is TRBV7-8; 10 bases line up with TRBD1. After removal of 5 bases from V and 0 bases from J, the junction contained 7 bases not matched to a gene. Germline loops: CDR1 SGHVS, CDR2 FQNEAQ. The length of the CDR3 is 16 residues. CDR3 in DNA: TGTGCCAGCAGCCCGCTGACAGGGGGCCTCTCCTACGAGCAGTACTTC. This sequence encodes CASSPLTGGLSYEQYF.

CDR3 region: CASSRSGETQYF. The CDR3 nucleotides are TGTGCCAGCAGTAGATCGGGGGAGACCCAGTACTTC. This chain connects TRBV7-6 to TRBJ2-5; a weak D match, TRBD2 (5 bases). V was shortened by 6 bases and J by 5 bases, with 10 bases between the two germline ends. Germline assignment: CDR1 SGHVS and CDR2 FNYEAQ. The CDR3 has 12 amino acids.

CDR3 bases: TGTGCCAGCAGTCCGAACCCGGGACTAGCGGGAGAGACCCAGTACTTC. This gives the protein CASSPNPGLAGETQYF. V is TRBV2 and J is TRBJ2-5; 12 bases map to TRBD2. The V gene end was trimmed by 5 bases and the J gene end by 4 bases; junction bases not matched to a gene: 8. Per germline, CDR1 SNHLY and CDR2 FYNNEI. The CDR3 spans 16 residues. The whole variable domain, remainder taken from reference TRBV2 and TRBJ2-5, is EPEVTQTPSHQVTQMGQEVILRCVPISNHLYFYWYRQILGQKVEFLVSFYNNEISEKSEIFDDQFSVERPDGSNFTLKIRSTKLEDSAMYFCASSPNPGLAGETQYFGPGTRLLVL.

The chain employs TRBV18 and TRBJ2-5; 8 nucleotides line up with TRBD2. The CDR3 spans 14 residues. Germline trimming cut 3 bases from V and 2 bases from J; bases unmatched to any gene: 2. Germline V gene sequence: CDR1 KGHSH, CDR2 LQKENI. The CDR3 sequence: CASSPSGGQETQYF. For the CDR3, the DNA is TGTGCCAGCTCACCGTCGGGAGGGCAAGAGACCCAGTACTTC.

The V call is TRBV7-2, the J call TRBJ2-3; 7 bases are shared with TRBD2. Trimming removed 2 bases from V and 3 bases from J; junction bases left unmatched: 5. This CDR3 has 15 residues. The germline gives CDR1 SGHTA, CDR2 FQGNSA. As DNA, the CDR3 is TGTGCCAGCAGCTTACGGACTAGATCGACAGATACGCAGTATTTT. Translating gives CASSLRTRSTDTQYF.

The chain uses TRBV7-2 and TRBJ2-1, with TRBD1 as a possible D gene (5 bases). The CDR3 has 14 residues. CDR1 is SGHTA and CDR2 is FQGNSA in the germline V gene. V gave up 8 bases and J gave up 8 bases, with 19 bases separating them. CDR3: CASSGGRTMDEQFF. Written as DNA, the CDR3 is TGTGCCAGCTCCGGTGGTAGGACAATGGATGAGCAGTTCTTC.

The rearrangement joins TRBV18 to TRBJ2-5; tentatively, D is TRBD1 (8 bases). V lost 1 base and J 4 bases, leaving 16 bases between the germline ends. This CDR3 region has 16 residues. Looked up from germline, CDR1 is KGHSH and CDR2 is LQKENI. In DNA form, the CDR3 reads TGTGCCAGCTCACCACAAAGGACAGGGAGGGGAGAGACCCAGTACTTC. It translates to CASSPQRTGRGETQYF.

As regards this clone: The same CDR3 can be traced to other DNA sequences in this sample. The V and J genes are TRBV2 and TRBJ2-7; 11 bases are a match to TRBD1. The CDR3 spans 12 residues. In germline, CDR1 is SNHLY, CDR2 FYNNEI. With V trimmed by 8 bases and J by 4 bases, 1 base remained unmatched. The CDR3, as DNA: TGTGCCAGCCGGGACAGGGGGTACGAGCAGTACTTC. This translates into CASRDRGYEQYF.

The chain is built from TRBV2 and TRBJ2-3; 11 bases map to TRBD2. With V trimmed by 1 base and J by 3 bases, 0 bases remained unmatched. Per the germline V gene, CDR1 is SNHLY and CDR2 is FYNNEI. There are 15 residues in the CDR3. CDR3 residues: CASSEGTSGTDTQYF. CDR3 sequence (DNA): TGTGCCAGCAGTGAAGGGACTAGCGGGACAGATACGCAGTATTTT.

The genes are TRBV30 and TRBJ1-1; D is unresolved. The V gene lost 4 bases and the J gene lost 1 base, with 10 bases spanning the gap. This CDR3 is built from 13 residues. CDR1 and CDR2 (germline): GTSNPN, SVGIG (reference sequence). CDR3 bases: TGTGCCTGGACTAAACAGACGAACACTGAAGCTTTCTTT. Translating gives CAWTKQTNTEAFF.

Regarding this clone: The same CDR3 arises from other DNA sequences in this sample as well. V gene TRBV30 combines with J gene TRBJ1-6; D unresolved. This CDR3 is 16 amino acids long. V dropped 2 bases and J dropped 7 bases, with 18 bases sitting between them. Germline CDR1 GTSNPN, CDR2 SVGIG (reference sequence). The CDR3 is CAWSRLKNRPNSPLHF. The CDR3 DNA reads TGTGCCTGGAGTCGATTAAAAAACAGACCAAATTCACCCCTCCACTTT.

This clone was counted only a few times. The chain carries TRBV2 and TRBJ2-1, with 9 bases lining up with TRBD2. The CDR3 runs 17 residues. V was clipped by 7 bases and J by 3 bases; unmatched bases: 13. Per germline, CDR1 SNHLY and CDR2 FYNNEI. The CDR3 bases are TGTGCCAGCAACGACGGCGGGAGGGTGGGGGGCTACAATGAGCAGTTCTTC. Amino acids: CASNDGGRVGGYNEQFF. The full variable domain, with the rest looked up from reference TRBV2 and TRBJ2-1, is EPEVTQTPSHQVTQMGQEVILRCVPISNHLYFYWYRQILGQKVEFLVSFYNNEISEKSEIFDDQFSVERPDGSNFTLKIRSTKLEDSAMYFCASNDGGRVGGYNEQFFGPGTRLTVL.

CDR3 bases: TGTGCCAGTAGTAATACGCCAGGGGCCGCAGGAAACACCATATATTTT. Its protein product is CASSNTPGAAGNTIYF. This chain joins TRBV19 and TRBJ1-3, with TRBD1 as a possible D gene (6 bases). The V end lost 4 bases, the J end lost 4 bases, and 17 bases lay between the germline ends. The CDR3 is 16 residues long. Germline assignment: CDR1 LNHDA and CDR2 SQIVND (reference sequence).

The sample holds a few counts of this clone. The chain has TRBV6-5 and TRBJ1-4; no reliable D call. Germline lookup yields CDR1 MNHEY and CDR2 SVGAGI. CDR3 size: 14 residues. Trimming left V 4 bases short and J 0 bases short, with 6 bases between. CDR3 region: CASSSTSTNEKLFF. CDR3 DNA sequence: TGTGCCAGCAGTTCTACCTCAACTAATGAAAAACTGTTTTTT.

This chain uses TRBV7-9 with TRBJ1-2; D gene uncertain. Trimming pared 1 base from V and 8 bases from J, leaving 14 bases between. Germline CDR1 and CDR2: SEHNR and FQNEAQ (reference sequence). This CDR3 spans 14 amino acids. The CDR3 region is CASSLDALLYGYTF. CDR3 coding DNA: TGTGCCAGCAGCTTAGACGCACTCCTCTACGGCTACACCTTC.

This clone was seen only once. V is TRBV4-1 and J is TRBJ2-7; no clear D gene. Trimming removed 0 bases from V and 3 bases from J, with 6 bases in between. Germline CDR1 reads MGHRA; CDR2 reads YSYEKL. The CDR3 contains 13 residues. CDR3 sequence (DNA): TGCGCCAGCAGCCAAGACCCCTACTACGAGCAGTACTTC. Encoded protein: CASSQDPYYEQYF.

The CDR3 here is CASSLGQSNQPQHF. Here the CDR3 DNA reads TGTGCCAGCAGCTTGGGACAAAGCAATCAGCCCCAGCATTTT. V is TRBV5-6 and J is TRBJ1-5; the D is unclear. The CDR3 spans 14 residues. Germline values: CDR1 SGHDT, CDR2 YYEEEE. V was shortened by 0 bases and J by 1 base, with 5 bases between the two germline ends.

This chain connects TRBV2 to TRBJ1-5; D call uncertain. The CDR3 spans 13 residues. Germline V gives CDR1 SNHLY, CDR2 FYNNEI. The germline V and J ends were trimmed by 3 bases and 6 bases, with 9 bases remaining between them. The CDR3 loop is CASSDVVGQPQHF. Here the CDR3 DNA reads TGTGCCAGCAGTGATGTGGTCGGTCAGCCCCAGCATTTT. The whole variable domain, remainder taken from reference TRBV2 and TRBJ1-5, is EPEVTQTPSHQVTQMGQEVILRCVPISNHLYFYWYRQILGQKVEFLVSFYNNEISEKSEIFDDQFSVERPDGSNFTLKIRSTKLEDSAMYFCASSDVVGQPQHFGDGTRLSIL.

The gene calls are TRBV9 and TRBJ2-7; TRBD1 is a possible D gene (6 bases). The CDR3 covers 15 residues. V shed 0 bases and J shed 6 bases, with 16 bases lying between them. Germline-derived CDR1 and CDR2 are SGDLS and YYNGEE. This chain's CDR3 is CASSVEGQGRTEQYF. The CDR3 coding sequence is TGTGCCAGCAGCGTAGAAGGGCAGGGGCGTACCGAGCAGTACTTC.

The rearrangement links TRBV5-1 to TRBJ2-2; the match to TRBD1 covers 8 bases. CDR3 length equals 16 residues. In germline, CDR1 is SGHRS, CDR2 YFSETQ. V shed 4 bases and J 4 bases; nucleotides not matched to a gene: 9. CDR3: CASSPTGAQGTGELFF. The DNA of the CDR3 is TGCGCCAGCAGCCCGACAGGGGCGCAGGGCACCGGGGAGCTGTTTTTT.

The V and J genes are TRBV2 and TRBJ2-5, with TRBD2 matching 10 bases. The V segment lost 7 bases and the J segment 2 bases; nucleotides outside the gene matches: 4. Germline V CDR1 and CDR2: SNHLY, FYNNEI. There are 14 residues in the CDR3. As DNA, the CDR3 is TGTGCCAGCACAGGGACTAGCGTACAAGAGACCCAGTACTTC. As protein: CASTGTSVQETQYF.

The chain uses TRBV19 and TRBJ1-2; 10 bases match TRBD1. The germline gives CDR1 LNHDA, CDR2 SQIVND (reference sequence). V gave up 4 bases and J gave up 8 bases; unmatched junction bases: 10. The CDR3 runs 15 residues. CDR3 protein: CASSTRDRGGGGYTF. CDR3 sequence (DNA): TGTGCCAGTAGTACCCGGGACAGGGGTGGAGGAGGCTACACCTTC. Combining the CDR3 with reference TRBV19 and TRBJ1-2 gives the whole variable domain DGGITQSPKYLFRKEGQNVTLSCEQNLNHDAMYWYRQDPGQGLRLIYYSQIVNDFQKGDIAEGYSVSREKKESFPLTVTSAQKNPTAFYLCASSTRDRGGGGYTFGSGTRLTVV.

The V call is TRBV18, the J call TRBJ2-3; D not resolved. The CDR3 spans 16 residues. The V and J ends lost 2 bases and 1 base respectively, with 13 bases between them. Germline V gene data show CDR1 as KGHSH and CDR2 as LQKENI. CDR3 residues: CASSPLAGFGTDTQYF. In nucleotides, the CDR3 is TGTGCCAGCTCACCATTGGCCGGGTTCGGCACAGATACGCAGTATTTT.

This rearrangement joins TRBV4-2 to TRBJ1-6; D ambiguous. Trimming took off 2 bases at V and 10 bases at J, with 6 bases between the two ends. CDR1 and CDR2 from the germline V gene are LGHNA and YNFKEQ. The CDR3 runs 12 residues. CDR3 sequence (DNA): TGTGCCAGCAGCCAACCTTCGTCACCCCTCCACTTT. Translated: CASSQPSSPLHF.

This clone was recorded only once. V gene TRBV28 combines with J gene TRBJ2-7; D is undetermined. The CDR3 contains 14 residues. Trimming took off 2 bases at V and 3 bases at J, with 11 bases between the two ends. Germline assignment: CDR1 MDHEN and CDR2 SYDVKM. The DNA for the CDR3 is TGTGCCAGCAGTTTAAGGTCCCTAGACTACGAGCAGTACTTC. It specifies CASSLRSLDYEQYF.

This chain links TRBV5-4 with TRBJ1-1, with 8 bases lining up with TRBD1. The germline V gene has CDR1 SGHNT and CDR2 YYREEE (reference sequence). There are 16 residues in the CDR3. After removal of 3 bases from V and 1 base from J, the junction contained 8 bases not matched to a gene. CDR3 coding DNA: TGTGCCAGCAGCTCGGACAGGGTGTCTGGGAACACTGAAGCTTTCTTT. Translated, it gives CASSSDRVSGNTEAFF.